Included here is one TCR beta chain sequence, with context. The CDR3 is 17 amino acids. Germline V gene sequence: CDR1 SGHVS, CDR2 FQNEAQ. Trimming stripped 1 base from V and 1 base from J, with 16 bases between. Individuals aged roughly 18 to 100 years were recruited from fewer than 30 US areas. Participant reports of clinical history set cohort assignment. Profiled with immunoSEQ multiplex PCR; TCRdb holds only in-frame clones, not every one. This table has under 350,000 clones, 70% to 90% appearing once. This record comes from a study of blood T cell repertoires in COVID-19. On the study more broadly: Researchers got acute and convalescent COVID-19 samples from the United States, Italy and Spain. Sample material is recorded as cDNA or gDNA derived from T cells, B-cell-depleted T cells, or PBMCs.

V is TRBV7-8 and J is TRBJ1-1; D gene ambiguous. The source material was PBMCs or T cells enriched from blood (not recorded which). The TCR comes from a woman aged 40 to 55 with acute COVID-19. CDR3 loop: CASSLERFRSGNTEAFF. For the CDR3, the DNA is TGTGCCAGCAGCTTAGAGCGGTTTCGGTCAGGGAACACTGAAGCTTTCTTT.